This TCR beta chain came from a study of T cell responses to AZD1222 COVID-19 vaccine. Whole-study findings and limits: The donors showed a predominance of white British ancestry and of females, with possible underestimation of clonal diversity. Among AZD1222 vaccinees, only six were seropositive at baseline.

As to this clone: Its specificity is unknown.

The germline V gene encodes CDR1 MDHEN and CDR2 SYDVKM. V trimming: 5 bases; J trimming: 7 bases; junction bases outside the gene matches: 9. There are 15 residues in the CDR3. Libraries were prepared by immunoSEQ multiplex PCR; TCRdb keeps only in-frame clonotypes and omits some of them. The data hold 100,000 to 120,000 clones, with approximately 92% observed a single time. This TCR was recovered from an adult who received the AZD1222 COVID-19 vaccine. V and J are TRBV28 and TRBJ2-5; 11 bases are shared with TRBD1. The sample was peripheral blood, taken 28 days after the second AZD1222 dose. This CDR3 is CASSEDRGPVRTQYF. As DNA, the CDR3 is TGTGCCAGCAGTGAGGACAGGGGGCCGGTTAGGACCCAGTACTTC. Combining the CDR3 with reference TRBV28 and TRBJ2-5 gives the whole variable domain DVKVTQSSRYLVKRTGEKVFLECVQDMDHENMFWYRQDPGLGLRLIYFSYDVKMKEKGDIPEGYSVSREKKERFSLILESASTNQTSMYLCASSEDRGPVRTQYFGPGTRLLVL.